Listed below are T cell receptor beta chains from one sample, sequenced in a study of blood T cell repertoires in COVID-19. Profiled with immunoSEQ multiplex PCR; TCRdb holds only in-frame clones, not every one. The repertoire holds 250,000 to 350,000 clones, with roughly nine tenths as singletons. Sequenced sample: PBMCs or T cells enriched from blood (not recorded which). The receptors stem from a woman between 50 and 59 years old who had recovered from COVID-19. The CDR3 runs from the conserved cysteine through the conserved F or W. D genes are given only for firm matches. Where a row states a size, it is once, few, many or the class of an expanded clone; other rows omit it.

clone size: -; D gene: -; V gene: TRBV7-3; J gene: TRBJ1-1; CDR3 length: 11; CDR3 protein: CASSDSTEAFF; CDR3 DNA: TGTGCCAGCAGCGATAGCACTGAAGCTTTCTTT
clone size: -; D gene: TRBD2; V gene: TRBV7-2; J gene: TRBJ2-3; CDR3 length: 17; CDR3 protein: CASSVGGRREIIDTQYF; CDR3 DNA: TGTGCCAGCAGCGTCGGAGGGAGGCGGGAGATAATAGATACGCAGTATTTT
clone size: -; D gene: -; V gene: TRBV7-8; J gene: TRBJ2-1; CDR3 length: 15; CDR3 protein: CASSLSAGIYNEQFF; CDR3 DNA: TGTGCCAGCAGCTTATCGGCAGGGATCTACAATGAGCAGTTCTTC
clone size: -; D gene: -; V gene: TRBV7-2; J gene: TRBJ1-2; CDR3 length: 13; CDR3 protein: CASSSQPGDGYTF; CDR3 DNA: TGTGCCAGCAGCTCGCAACCAGGTGATGGCTACACCTTC
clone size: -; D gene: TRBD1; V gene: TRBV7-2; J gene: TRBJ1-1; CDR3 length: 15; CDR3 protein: CASSPQGNMNTEAFF; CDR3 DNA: TGTGCCAGCAGCCCACAGGGGAATATGAACACTGAAGCTTTCTTT
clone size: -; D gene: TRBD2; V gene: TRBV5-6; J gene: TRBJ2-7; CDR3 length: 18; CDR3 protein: CASSLGPAGVGLSYEQYF; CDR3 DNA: TGTGCCAGCAGCTTGGGGCCAGCGGGAGTGGGACTCTCCTACGAGCAGTACTTC
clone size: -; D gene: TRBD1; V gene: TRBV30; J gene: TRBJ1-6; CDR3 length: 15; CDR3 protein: CAWTRGDRNNSPLHF; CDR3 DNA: TGTGCCTGGACCCGAGGGGACAGGAATAATTCACCCCTCCACTTT
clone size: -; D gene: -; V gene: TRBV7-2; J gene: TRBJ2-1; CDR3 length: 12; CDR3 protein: CASSSRGYEQFF; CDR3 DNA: TGTGCCAGCAGCTCAAGGGGCTATGAGCAGTTCTTC
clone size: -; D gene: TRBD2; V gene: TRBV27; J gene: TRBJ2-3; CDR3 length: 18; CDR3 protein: CASSSYPQTSGATDTQYF; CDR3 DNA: TGTGCCAGCAGTTCTTATCCCCAAACTAGCGGAGCCACAGATACGCAGTATTTT
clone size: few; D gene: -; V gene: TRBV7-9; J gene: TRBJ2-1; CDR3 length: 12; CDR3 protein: CASSSIWSEQFF; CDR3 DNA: TGTGCCAGCAGCTCTATCTGGAGTGAGCAGTTCTTC
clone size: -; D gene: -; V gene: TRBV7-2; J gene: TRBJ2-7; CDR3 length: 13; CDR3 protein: CASSLDPGYEQYF; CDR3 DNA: TGTGCCAGCAGCTTAGATCCGGGCTACGAGCAGTACTTC
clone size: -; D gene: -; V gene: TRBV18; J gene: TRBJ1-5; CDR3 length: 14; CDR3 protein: CASSQQGSNQPQHF; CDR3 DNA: TGTGCCAGCTCACAACAGGGCAGCAATCAGCCCCAGCATTTT
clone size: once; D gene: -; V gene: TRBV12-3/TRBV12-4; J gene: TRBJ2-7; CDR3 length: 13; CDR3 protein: CASRTTWSGEQYF; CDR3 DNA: TGTGCCAGCAGGACGACCTGGTCGGGGGAGCAGTACTTC
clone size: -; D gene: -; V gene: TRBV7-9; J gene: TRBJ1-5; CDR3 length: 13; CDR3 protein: CASSSGLNQPQHF; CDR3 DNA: TGTGCCAGCAGCTCAGGGTTAAATCAGCCCCAGCATTTT
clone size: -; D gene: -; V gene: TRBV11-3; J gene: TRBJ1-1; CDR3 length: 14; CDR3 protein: CASSAGGLDTEAFF; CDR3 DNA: TGTGCCAGCAGCGCCGGGGGGCTCGACACTGAAGCTTTCTTT
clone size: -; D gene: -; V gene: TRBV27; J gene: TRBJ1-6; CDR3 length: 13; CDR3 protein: CASSVSPLRPLHF; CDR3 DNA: TGTGCCAGCAGTGTAAGCCCCCTGAGGCCCCTCCACTTT
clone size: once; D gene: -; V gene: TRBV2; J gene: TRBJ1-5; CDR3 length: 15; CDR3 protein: CASSVDRIGNQPQHF; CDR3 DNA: TGTGCCAGCAGTGTGGACAGAATAGGCAATCAGCCCCAGCATTTT
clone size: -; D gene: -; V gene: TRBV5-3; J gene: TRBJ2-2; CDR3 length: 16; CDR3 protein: CARSLSLTSVPGELFF; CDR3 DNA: TGTGCCAGAAGCTTGTCATTAACCAGTGTGCCCGGGGAGCTGTTTTTT
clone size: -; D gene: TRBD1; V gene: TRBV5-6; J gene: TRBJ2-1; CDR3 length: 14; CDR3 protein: CASSPGQGYNEQFF; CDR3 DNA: TGTGCCAGCAGCCCGGGACAGGGCTACAATGAGCAGTTCTTC
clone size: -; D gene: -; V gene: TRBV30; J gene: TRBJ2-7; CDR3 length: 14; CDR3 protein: CAWSSGTLTYEQYF; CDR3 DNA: TGTGCCTGGAGTTCCGGGACACTCACCTACGAGCAGTACTTC
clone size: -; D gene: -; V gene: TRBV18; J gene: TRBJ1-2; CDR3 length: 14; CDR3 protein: CASSPDSAVYGYTF; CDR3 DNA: TGTGCCAGCTCACCTGACTCAGCCGTCTATGGCTACACCTTC
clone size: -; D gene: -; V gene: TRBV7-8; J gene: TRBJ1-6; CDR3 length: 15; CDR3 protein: CASSPGTGNNSPLHF; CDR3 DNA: TGTGCCAGCAGCCCCGGGACTGGGAATAATTCACCCCTCCACTTT
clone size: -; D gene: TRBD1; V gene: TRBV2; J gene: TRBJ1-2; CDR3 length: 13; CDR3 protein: CASSGQGADGYTF; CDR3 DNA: TGTGCCAGCAGCGGACAGGGAGCAGATGGCTACACCTTC
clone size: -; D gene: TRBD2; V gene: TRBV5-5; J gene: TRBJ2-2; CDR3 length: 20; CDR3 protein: CASSRWGPGTSGSNTGELFF; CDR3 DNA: TGTGCCAGCAGCCGATGGGGGCCCGGGACTAGCGGGAGTAACACCGGGGAGCTGTTTTTT
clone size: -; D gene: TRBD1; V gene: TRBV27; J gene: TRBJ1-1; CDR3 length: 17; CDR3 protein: CASSSTITGGVGRIAFF; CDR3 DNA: TGTGCCAGCAGTTCCACTATAACAGGGGGCGTAGGTCGGATCGCTTTCTTT
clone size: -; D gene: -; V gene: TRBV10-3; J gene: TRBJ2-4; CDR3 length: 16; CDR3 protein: CAISESGGLAKNIQYF; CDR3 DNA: TGTGCCATCAGTGAGTCTGGCGGTCTAGCCAAAAACATTCAGTACTTC
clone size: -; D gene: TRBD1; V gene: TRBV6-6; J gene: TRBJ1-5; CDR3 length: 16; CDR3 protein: CASSTTTGGGNQPQHF; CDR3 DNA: TGTGCCAGCAGCACGACAACAGGGGGCGGCAATCAGCCCCAGCATTTT
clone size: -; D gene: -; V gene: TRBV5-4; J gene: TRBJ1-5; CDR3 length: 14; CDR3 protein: CASSLSREYQPQHF; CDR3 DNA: TGTGCCAGCAGCTTGAGCAGGGAATATCAGCCCCAGCATTTT
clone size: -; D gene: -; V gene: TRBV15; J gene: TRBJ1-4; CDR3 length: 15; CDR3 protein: CATSSLRATNEKLFF; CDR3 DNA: TGTGCCACCAGCTCCCTCAGAGCGACTAATGAAAAACTGTTTTTT
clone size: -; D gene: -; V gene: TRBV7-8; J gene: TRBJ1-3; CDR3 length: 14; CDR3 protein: CASSRKITGNTIYF; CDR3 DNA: TGTGCCAGCAGCCGCAAAATAACAGGAAACACCATATATTTT
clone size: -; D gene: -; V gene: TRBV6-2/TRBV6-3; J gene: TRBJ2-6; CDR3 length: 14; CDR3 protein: CASSHGFGANVLTF; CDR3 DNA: TGTGCCAGCAGCCACGGGTTCGGGGCCAACGTCCTGACTTTC
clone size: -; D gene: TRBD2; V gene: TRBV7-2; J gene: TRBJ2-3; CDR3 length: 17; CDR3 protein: CASSPPGLAGGTDTQYF; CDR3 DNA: TGTGCCAGCAGCCCCCCGGGGCTAGCGGGAGGGACAGATACGCAGTATTTT
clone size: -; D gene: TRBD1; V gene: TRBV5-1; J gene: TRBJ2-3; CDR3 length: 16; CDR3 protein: CASSLDPGGNSGTQYF; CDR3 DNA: TGCGCCAGCAGCTTGGACCCAGGGGGCAACTCTGGTACGCAGTATTTT
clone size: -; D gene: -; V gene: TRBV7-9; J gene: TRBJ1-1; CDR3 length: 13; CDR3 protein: CASSLAGFGEAFF; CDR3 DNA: TGTGCCAGCAGCTTAGCCGGGTTTGGTGAAGCTTTCTTT
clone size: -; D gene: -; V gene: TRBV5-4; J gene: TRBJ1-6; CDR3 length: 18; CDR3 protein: CASSRRVVSSSYNSPLHF; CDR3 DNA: TGTGCCAGCAGCCGCAGGGTTGTTTCGAGCTCCTATAATTCACCCCTCCACTTT
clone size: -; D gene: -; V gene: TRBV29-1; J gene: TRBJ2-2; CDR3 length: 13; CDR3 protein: CSVGQVLGGELFF; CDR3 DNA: TGCAGCGTGGGCCAGGTTTTAGGCGGGGAGCTGTTTTTT
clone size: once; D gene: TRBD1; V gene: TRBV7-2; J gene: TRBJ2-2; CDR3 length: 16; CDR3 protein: CASSGNRQGNTGELFF; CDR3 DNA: TGTGCCAGCAGCGGAAATCGACAGGGTAATACCGGGGAGCTGTTTTTT
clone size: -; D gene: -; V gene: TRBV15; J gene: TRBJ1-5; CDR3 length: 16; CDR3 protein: CATSRDRGTQGQPQHF; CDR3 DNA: TGTGCCACCAGCAGAGATAGGGGAACCCAGGGGCAGCCCCAGCATTTT
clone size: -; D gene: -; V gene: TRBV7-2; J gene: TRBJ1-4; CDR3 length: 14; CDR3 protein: CASSSIMASEKLFF; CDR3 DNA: TGTGCCAGCAGCTCCATCATGGCCTCAGAAAAACTGTTTTTT
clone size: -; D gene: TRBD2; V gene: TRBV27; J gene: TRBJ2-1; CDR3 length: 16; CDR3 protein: CASSLGSSGKYNEQFF; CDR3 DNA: TGTGCCAGCAGTTTAGGTAGTAGCGGGAAGTACAATGAGCAGTTCTTC
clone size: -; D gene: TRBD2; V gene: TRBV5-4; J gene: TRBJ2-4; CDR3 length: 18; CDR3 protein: CASRPGLAGGRAKNIQYF; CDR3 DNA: TGTGCCAGCAGACCGGGACTAGCGGGAGGGCGGGCCAAAAACATTCAGTACTTC
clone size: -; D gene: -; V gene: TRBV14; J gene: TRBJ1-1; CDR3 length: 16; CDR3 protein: CASSGHRFWGDTEAFF; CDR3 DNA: TGTGCCAGCAGCGGTCACAGGTTCTGGGGGGACACTGAAGCTTTCTTT
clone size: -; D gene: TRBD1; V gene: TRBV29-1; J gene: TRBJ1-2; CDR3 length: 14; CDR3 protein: CSVGRDRGAYGYTF; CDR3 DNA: TGCAGCGTTGGGAGGGACAGGGGTGCATATGGCTACACCTTC